In its sample, the clone carrying this TCR beta chain was seen many times. The data are from a study of early T cells in non-severe SARS-CoV-2 infection. TCRdb re-called the 5' RACE reads with MiXCR, one entry per CDR3 protein. Of about 80,000 distinct CDR3 sequences in the sample, less than 5.5% were seen once. CDR3 length: 16 residues. The germline gives CDR1 KGHSH, CDR2 LQKENI. V lost 3 bases and J 1 base, leaving 15 bases between the germline ends. Sequenced here: whole blood, sampled at baseline. The clonotype was recovered from an adult who was a healthcare worker with PCR-confirmed SARS-CoV-2 infection or an uninfected control (not recorded which). This chain joins TRBV18 and TRBJ1-1, with TRBD1 as a possible D gene (6 bases). The CDR3 DNA is TGTGCCAGCTCACCCACAGGGCGAGAGAGGAACACTGAAGCTTTCTTT. The encoded protein is CASSPTGRERNTEAFF.